The clone carrying this T cell receptor (beta chain) was seen only once. TCRdb's table, derived via immunoSEQ multiplex PCR, lists solely in-frame clones and lacks some. The sample lists 550,000 to 850,000 clones, 72% occurring once. The sample originates from a study of shared clonotypes between healthy human individuals. V lost 5 bases and J 6 bases, leaving 9 bases between the germline ends. Per germline, CDR1 SGHTA and CDR2 FQGNSA. The CDR3 is 12 amino acids. V is TRBV7-2 and J is TRBJ2-3, with D unclear. This sequence originates from a woman aged 25 to 39 in good health. The sample was memory CD4+ T cells sorted from blood. Subset reported: CD45RA-negative fraction. The CDR3 region is CASSPPRDTQYF. CDR3 nucleotides: TGTGCCAGCAGCCCACCTAGGGATACGCAGTATTTT.